This entry is about one T cell receptor (beta chain). This specimen comes from a study of response to subunit inactivated influenza vaccine. TCRdb redid the calling of the RT-PCR reads with MiXCR, one entry per CDR3 protein. There are hundreds of thousands of distinct CDR3 sequences in the sample; roughly 10% occur only once, and 11% lies in the top ten. The sample also formed part of further work on T cells expressing NK-cell markers. This second study notes: Template switching by 5'RACE with UMIs generated the TCR beta cDNA. The CD3+CD56-NKG2C+ fraction was also led by these clonotypes in four donors. There remained a lack of clarity about HCMV specificity of expanded NKG2C+ T cell clones.

Here the sequenced sample was PBMCs from blood, taken on the day of vaccination. The TCR originated in a man aged 50-60 years who received an inactivated influenza vaccine.

The CDR3 bases are TGTGCCAGCAGCAATGGCAGGGCTACTTCTAGCGGCTACACCTTC. Its protein is CASSNGRATSSGYTF. This chain connects TRBV21-1 to TRBJ1-2. TRBV21-1 is deemed a pseudogene. The CDR3 has 15 amino acids.